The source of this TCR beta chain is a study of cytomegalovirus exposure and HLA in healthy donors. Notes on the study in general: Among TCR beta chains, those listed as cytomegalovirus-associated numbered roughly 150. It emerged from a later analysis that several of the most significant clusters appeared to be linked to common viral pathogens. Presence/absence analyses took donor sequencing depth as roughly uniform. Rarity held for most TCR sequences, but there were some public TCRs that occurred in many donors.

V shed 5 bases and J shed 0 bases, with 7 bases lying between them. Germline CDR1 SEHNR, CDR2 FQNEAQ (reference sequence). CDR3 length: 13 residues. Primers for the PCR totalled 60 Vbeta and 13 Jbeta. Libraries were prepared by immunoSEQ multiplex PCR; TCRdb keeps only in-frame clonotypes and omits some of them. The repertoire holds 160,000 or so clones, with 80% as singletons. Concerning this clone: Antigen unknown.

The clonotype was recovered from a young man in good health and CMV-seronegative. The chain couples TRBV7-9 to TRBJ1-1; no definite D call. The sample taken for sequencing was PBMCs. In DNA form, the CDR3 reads TGTGCCAGCAGCGCGGCAGTGAACACTGAAGCTTTCTTT. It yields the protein CASSAAVNTEAFF.